The clone carrying this T cell receptor (beta chain) was picked up a small number of times. Its antigen is not known. These data come from a study of cytomegalovirus exposure and HLA in healthy donors. The overall study: Out of roughly 170 million T cells, an earlier analysis found about 120 million unique TCR beta sequences in total. Clustering assigned about 80% of the roughly 380 genotyped donors to the Caucasian-associated ancestry cluster. Study results and limitations: When analyzed later, the rates of TCR association showed variation by HLA locus, with DRB1 the most and HLA-C the fewest. The presence/absence work took it that sequencing depth was about the same across donors.

PCR employed 60 Vbeta and 13 Jbeta primers. Profiled with immunoSEQ multiplex PCR; TCRdb holds only in-frame clones, not every one. The sample holds 100,000 to 150,000 clones, more than 9% seen once. The CDR3 totals 15 residues. The trim removed 1 base at V and 3 bases at J, leaving 1 base unmatched. Per the germline V gene, CDR1 is SGHNT and CDR2 is YENEEA. This clonotype originated in a woman younger than 30 in good health and CMV-seropositive. Sequences were obtained from PBMCs. This chain connects TRBV11-3 to TRBJ2-1, with 9 bases matching TRBD2. The CDR3 DNA follows: TGTGCCAGCAGCTTAGGCGGGAGGGACTACAATGAGCAGTTCTTC. Residues: CASSLGGRDYNEQFF.